Below are 5 T cell receptor beta chains sequenced from a single sample in a study of cytomegalovirus exposure and HLA in healthy donors (dated by TCRdb to the late 2010s). Library generation was performed with the immunoSEQ multiplex PCR assay. TCRdb's version of the immuneACCESS table is confined to in-frame rearrangements and falls short of the full clone set. An unresolved V gene accounts for under half of the shortfall where checked; the remainder is of unknown origin. This sample lists around 400,000 clones; 70% to 90% were detected once. The biggest ten clones account for under 0.95% of the sample. The sequenced sample was PBMCs. The source is a woman under 30 in good health and CMV-seronegative.

The chain has TRBV6-5 and TRBJ1-5; 8 bases map to TRBD1. The junction had 8 bases not matched to a gene; V was cut back by 8 bases and J by 2 bases. The CDR3 is 15 amino acids. The germline CDR1 and CDR2 sequences are MNHEY and SVGAGI. CDR3 sequence reads: CASQSGGSGNQPQHF. The CDR3 DNA reads TGTGCCAGCCAGTCAGGGGGCAGTGGCAATCAGCCCCAGCATTTT.

The rearrangement links TRBV5-1 to TRBJ2-1; TRBD1 agrees at 8 bases. V was pared by 0 bases and J by 5 bases, with 10 bases of the junction left unmatched. This CDR3 has 17 amino acids. CDR1 is SGHRS, CDR2 YFSETQ, per germline. The DNA of the CDR3 is TGCGCCAGCAGCTTGGCACTCGGGACAGGTCTGAACAATGAGCAGTTCTTC. Residues: CASSLALGTGLNNEQFF.

V is TRBV9 and J is TRBJ2-7, with D perhaps TRBD2 (6 bases). This CDR3 region has 16 residues. The V end lost 4 bases, the J end lost 2 bases, and 19 bases lay between the germline ends. CDR1 and CDR2 (germline): SGDLS, YYNGEE. CDR3 bases: TGTGCCAGCAGCCCCGAGCCCCGACTAGGAGCCTACGAGCAGTACTTC. Its protein product is CASSPEPRLGAYEQYF.

The CDR3 loop is CASSLDPGTGRETQYF. The DNA of the CDR3 is TGCGCCAGCAGCTTGGACCCCGGGACAGGGCGGGAGACCCAGTACTTC. This sequence joins TRBV5-1 and TRBJ2-5; TRBD1 aligns across 9 bases. Germline CDR1 reads SGHRS; CDR2 reads YFSETQ. V lost 0 bases, J lost 5 bases, and 8 bases stayed unmatched. CDR3 size: 16 residues.

The J gene is TRBJ1-5, the V gene TRBV5-6, with D unclear. Germline CDR1 and CDR2: SGHDT and YYEEEE. This CDR3 region has 14 residues. V was pared by 4 bases and J by 3 bases, with 11 bases between. CDR3 sequence: CASSRGYNNQPQHF. The CDR3 nucleotides read TGTGCCAGCAGCCGGGGATATAACAATCAGCCCCAGCATTTT.